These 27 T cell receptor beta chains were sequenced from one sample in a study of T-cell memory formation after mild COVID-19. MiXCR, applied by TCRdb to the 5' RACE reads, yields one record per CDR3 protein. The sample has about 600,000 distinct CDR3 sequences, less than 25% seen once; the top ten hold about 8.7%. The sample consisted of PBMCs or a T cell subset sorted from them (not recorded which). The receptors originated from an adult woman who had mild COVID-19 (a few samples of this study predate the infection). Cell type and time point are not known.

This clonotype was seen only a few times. This chain's CDR3 is CASRVQGSSTEAFF. DNA of the CDR3: TGTGCCAGCAGGGTTCAGGGGTCCTCGACTGAAGCTTTCTTT. The J gene is TRBJ1-1, the V gene TRBV6-2 or TRBV6-3; D is perhaps TRBD1 (6 bases). CDR3 length: 14 amino acids. Germline V CDR1 and CDR2: MNHEY, SVGEGT. The V end lost 6 bases, the J end lost 5 bases, and 16 bases lay between the germline ends.

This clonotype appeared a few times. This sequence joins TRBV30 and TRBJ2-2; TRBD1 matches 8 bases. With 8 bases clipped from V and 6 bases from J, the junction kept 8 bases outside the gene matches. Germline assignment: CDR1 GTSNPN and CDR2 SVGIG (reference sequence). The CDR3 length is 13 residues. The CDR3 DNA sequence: TGTGCCGGCCCAGGGGGCACGGCCGGGGAGCTGTTTTTT. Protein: CAGPGGTAGELFF.

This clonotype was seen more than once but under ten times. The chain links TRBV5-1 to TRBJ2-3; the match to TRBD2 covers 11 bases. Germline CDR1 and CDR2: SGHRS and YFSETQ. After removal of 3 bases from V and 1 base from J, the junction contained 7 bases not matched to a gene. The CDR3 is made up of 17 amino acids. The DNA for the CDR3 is TGCGCCAGCAGCTGGGGGAAGACTAGCGGGGGCACAGATACGCAGTATTTT. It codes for CASSWGKTSGGTDTQYF.

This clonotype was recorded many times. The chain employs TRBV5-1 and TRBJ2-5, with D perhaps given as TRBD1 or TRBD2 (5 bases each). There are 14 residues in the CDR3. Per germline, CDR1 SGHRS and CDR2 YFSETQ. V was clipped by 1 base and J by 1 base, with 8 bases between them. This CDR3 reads CASSLTGGQETQYF. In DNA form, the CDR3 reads TGCGCCAGCAGCTTGACTGGGGGCCAAGAGACCCAGTACTTC.

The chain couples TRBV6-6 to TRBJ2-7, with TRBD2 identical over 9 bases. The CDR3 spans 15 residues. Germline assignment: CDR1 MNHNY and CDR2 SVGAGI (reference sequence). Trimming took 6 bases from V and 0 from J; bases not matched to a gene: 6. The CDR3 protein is CASSSLAGASYEQYF. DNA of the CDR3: TGTGCCAGCAGCTCCTTAGCGGGGGCCTCCTACGAGCAGTACTTC.

The CDR3 spells CASSSAYSAFF. The CDR3 nucleotides are TGTGCCAGCAGCTCGGCTTATTCAGCTTTCTTT. The chain employs TRBV7-9 and TRBJ1-1; D is uncertain. CDR1 is SEHNR and CDR2 is FQNEAQ in the germline V gene (reference sequence). V lost 4 bases and J 10 bases, leaving 10 bases between the germline ends. This CDR3 region has 11 residues.

Here the CDR3 reads CASSPGTSGIGQFF. As DNA, the CDR3 is TGTGCCAGCTCACCCGGGACTAGCGGGATAGGGCAGTTCTTC. This sequence joins TRBV18 and TRBJ2-1; TRBD2 matches 13 bases. V was clipped by 3 bases and J by 12 bases; unmatched bases: 5. This CDR3 has 14 amino acids. The germline gives CDR1 KGHSH, CDR2 LQKENI.

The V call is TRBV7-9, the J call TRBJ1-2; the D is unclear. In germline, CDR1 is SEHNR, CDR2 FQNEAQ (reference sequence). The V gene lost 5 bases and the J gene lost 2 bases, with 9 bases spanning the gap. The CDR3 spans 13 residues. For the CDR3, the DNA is TGTGCCAGCAGCAATGGACGAAACTATGGCTACACCTTC. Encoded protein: CASSNGRNYGYTF.

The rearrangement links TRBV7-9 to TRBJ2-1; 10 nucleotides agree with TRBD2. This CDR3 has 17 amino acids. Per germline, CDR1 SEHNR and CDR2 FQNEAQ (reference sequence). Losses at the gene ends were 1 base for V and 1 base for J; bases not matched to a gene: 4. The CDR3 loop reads CASSLGAAGGSYNEQFF. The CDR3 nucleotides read TGTGCCAGCAGCTTAGGAGCAGCGGGGGGGTCCTACAATGAGCAGTTCTTC.

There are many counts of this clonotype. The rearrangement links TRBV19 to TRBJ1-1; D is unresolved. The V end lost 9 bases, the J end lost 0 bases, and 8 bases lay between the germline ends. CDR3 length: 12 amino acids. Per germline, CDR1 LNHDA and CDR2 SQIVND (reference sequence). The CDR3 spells CASSQLNTEAFF. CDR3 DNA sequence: TGTGCCAGCAGCCAATTGAACACTGAAGCTTTCTTT.

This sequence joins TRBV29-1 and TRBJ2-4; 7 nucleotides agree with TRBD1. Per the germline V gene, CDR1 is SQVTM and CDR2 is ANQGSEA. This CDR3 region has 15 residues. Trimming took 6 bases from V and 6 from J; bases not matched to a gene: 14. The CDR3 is CSVKTGDRLGNIQYF. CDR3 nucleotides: TGCAGCGTGAAAACAGGGGATCGGTTGGGAAACATTCAGTACTTC.

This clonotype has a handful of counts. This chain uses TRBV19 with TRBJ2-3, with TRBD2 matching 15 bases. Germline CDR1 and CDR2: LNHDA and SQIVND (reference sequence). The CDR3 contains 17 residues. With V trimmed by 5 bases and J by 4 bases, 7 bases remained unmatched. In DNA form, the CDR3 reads TGTGCCAGTAGTGTGGGACTAGCGGGAGGAAGGGCAGATACGCAGTATTTT. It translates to CASSVGLAGGRADTQYF.

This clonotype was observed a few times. The CDR3 region is CASSQAIRNLGEPQHF. The CDR3 coding sequence is TGCGCCAGCAGCCAAGCAATCCGTAATCTTGGGGAACCCCAGCATTTT. The genes are TRBV4-1 and TRBJ1-5; no clear D gene. Germline-derived CDR1 and CDR2 are MGHRA and YSYEKL. The CDR3 is made up of 16 amino acids. V lost 1 base to trimming and J lost 10 bases, with 20 bases between them.

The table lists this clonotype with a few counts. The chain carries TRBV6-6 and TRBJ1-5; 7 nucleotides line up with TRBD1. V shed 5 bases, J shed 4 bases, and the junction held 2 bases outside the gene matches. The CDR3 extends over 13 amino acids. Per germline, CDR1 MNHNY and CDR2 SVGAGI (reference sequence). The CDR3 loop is CASSGQENQPQHF. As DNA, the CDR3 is TGTGCCAGCAGTGGACAGGAAAATCAGCCCCAGCATTTT.

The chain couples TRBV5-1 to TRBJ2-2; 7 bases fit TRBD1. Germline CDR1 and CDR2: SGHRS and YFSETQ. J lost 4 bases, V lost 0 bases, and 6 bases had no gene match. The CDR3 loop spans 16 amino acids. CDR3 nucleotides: TGCGCCAGCAGCTTGGAGGGACAGACGATCACCGGGGAGCTGTTTTTT. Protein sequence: CASSLEGQTITGELFF.

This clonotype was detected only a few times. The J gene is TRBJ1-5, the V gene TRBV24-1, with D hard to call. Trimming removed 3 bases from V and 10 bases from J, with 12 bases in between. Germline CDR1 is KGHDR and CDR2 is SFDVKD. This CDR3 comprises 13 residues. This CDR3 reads CATSDIDRSPQHF. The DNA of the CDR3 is TGTGCCACCAGTGATATAGACCGATCCCCCCAGCATTTT.

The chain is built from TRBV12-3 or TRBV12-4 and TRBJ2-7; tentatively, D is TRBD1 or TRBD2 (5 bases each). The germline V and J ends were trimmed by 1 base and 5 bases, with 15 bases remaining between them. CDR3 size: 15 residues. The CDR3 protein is CASSLVQGWGDEQYF. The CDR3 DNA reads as TGTGCCAGCAGTTTAGTTCAGGGTTGGGGAGACGAGCAGTACTTC.

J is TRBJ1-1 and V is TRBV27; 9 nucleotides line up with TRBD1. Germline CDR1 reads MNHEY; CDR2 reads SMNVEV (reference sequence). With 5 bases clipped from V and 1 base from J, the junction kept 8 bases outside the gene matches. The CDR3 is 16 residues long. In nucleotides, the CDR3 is TGTGCCAGCAGTCTAAAAACGGGACAGGGGAACACTGAAGCTTTCTTT. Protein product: CASSLKTGQGNTEAFF.

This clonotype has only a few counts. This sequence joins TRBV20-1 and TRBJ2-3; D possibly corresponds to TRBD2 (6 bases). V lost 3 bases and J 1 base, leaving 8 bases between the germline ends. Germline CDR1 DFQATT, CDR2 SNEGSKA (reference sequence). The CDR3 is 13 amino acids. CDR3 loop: CSARKRGTDTQYF. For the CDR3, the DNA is TGCAGTGCTAGGAAGCGGGGCACAGATACGCAGTATTTT.

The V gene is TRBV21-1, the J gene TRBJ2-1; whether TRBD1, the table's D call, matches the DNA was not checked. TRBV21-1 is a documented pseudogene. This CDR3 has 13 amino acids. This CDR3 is CARRPGTYNEQFF. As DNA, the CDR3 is TGTGCCAGGAGACCCGGGACGTACAATGAGCAGTTCTTC.

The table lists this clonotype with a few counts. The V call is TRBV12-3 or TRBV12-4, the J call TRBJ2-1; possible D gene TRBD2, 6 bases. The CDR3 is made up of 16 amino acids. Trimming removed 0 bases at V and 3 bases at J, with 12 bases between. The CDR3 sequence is CASSLARLDFYNEQFF. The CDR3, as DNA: TGTGCCAGCAGTTTAGCTCGACTAGACTTCTACAATGAGCAGTTCTTC.

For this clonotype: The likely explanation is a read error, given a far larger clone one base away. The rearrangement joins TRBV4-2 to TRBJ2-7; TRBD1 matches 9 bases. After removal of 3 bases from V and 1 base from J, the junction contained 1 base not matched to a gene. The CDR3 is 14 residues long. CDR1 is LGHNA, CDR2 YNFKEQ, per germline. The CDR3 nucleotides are TGTGCCAGCAGCCACGGGACAGGGTCCTACGAGCAGTACTTC. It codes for CASSHGTGSYEQYF.

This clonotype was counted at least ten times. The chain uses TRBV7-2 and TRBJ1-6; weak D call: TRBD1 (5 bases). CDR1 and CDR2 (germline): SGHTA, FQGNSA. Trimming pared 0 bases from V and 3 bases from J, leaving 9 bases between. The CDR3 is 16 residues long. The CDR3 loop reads CASSLAGELYNSPLHF. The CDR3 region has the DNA TGTGCCAGCAGCTTAGCAGGGGAACTCTATAATTCACCCCTCCACTTT.

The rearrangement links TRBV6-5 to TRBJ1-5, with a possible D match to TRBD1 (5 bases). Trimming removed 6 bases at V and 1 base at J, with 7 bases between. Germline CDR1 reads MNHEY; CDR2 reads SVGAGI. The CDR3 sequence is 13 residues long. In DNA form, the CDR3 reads TGTGCCAGCAGGGGGGGGAGCAATCAGCCCCAGCATTTT. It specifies CASRGGSNQPQHF.

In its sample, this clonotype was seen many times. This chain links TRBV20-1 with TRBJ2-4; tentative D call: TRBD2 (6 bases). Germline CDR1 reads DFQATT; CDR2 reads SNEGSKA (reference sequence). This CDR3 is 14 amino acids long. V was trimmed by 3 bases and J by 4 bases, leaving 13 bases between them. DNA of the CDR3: TGCAGTGCTAGCGACCCTGGGGGGAAAAACATTCAGTACTTC. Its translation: CSASDPGGKNIQYF.

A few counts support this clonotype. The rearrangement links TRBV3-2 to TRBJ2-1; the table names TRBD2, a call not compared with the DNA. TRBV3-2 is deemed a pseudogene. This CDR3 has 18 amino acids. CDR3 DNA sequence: TGTGCCAGCAGCCAAGAAAATAGCGGCAGCCCTTCCTACAATGAGCAGTTCTTC. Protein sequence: CASSQENSGSPSYNEQFF.

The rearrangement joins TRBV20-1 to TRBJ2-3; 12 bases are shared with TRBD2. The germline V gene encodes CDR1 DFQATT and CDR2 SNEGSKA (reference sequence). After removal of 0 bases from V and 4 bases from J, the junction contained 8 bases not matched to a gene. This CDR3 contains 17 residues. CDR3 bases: TGCAGTGCTAGAGAGGCGACTAGCGGGGGTCGTTCAGATACGCAGTATTTT. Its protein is CSAREATSGGRSDTQYF.